The 21 T cell receptor beta chains in this list originate from one sample, sequenced in a study of blood T cell repertoires in COVID-19. TCRdb's table, derived via immunoSEQ multiplex PCR, lists solely in-frame clones and lacks some. The sample contains about 120,000 clones, around 89% of which appear only once. The sample taken for sequencing was peripheral blood. All receptors derive from a human donor with acute or convalescent COVID-19. The donor label of this sample is uncertain.

The chain employs TRBV7-2 and TRBJ2-7, with D possibly being TRBD1 (6 bases). Looked up from germline, CDR1 is SGHTA and CDR2 is FQGNSA. The CDR3 consists of 14 residues. The V end lost 6 bases, the J end lost 0 bases, and 12 bases lay between the germline ends. The CDR3 DNA is TGTGCCAGCAGACGGGGACAATCCTCCTACGAGCAGTACTTC. Protein sequence: CASRRGQSSYEQYF.

This clone was recorded once. The rearrangement joins TRBV28 to TRBJ1-2; 12 bases agree with TRBD1. CDR1 MDHEN and CDR2 SYDVKM come from the germline V gene. Unmatched junction bases numbered 8, after V lost 7 bases and J lost 5 bases. The CDR3 length is 15 residues. In DNA form, the CDR3 reads TGTGCCAGCATGGTTCTGGGACAGGGGGCTTATGGCTACACCTTC. Protein product: CASMVLGQGAYGYTF.

The J gene is TRBJ2-1, the V gene TRBV5-1; possibly TRBD2 for D (5 bases). V was shortened by 1 base and J by 5 bases, with 16 bases between the two germline ends. The CDR3 is 16 residues long. The germline V gene encodes CDR1 SGHRS and CDR2 YFSETQ. The CDR3 sequence is CASSLIRTGLDNEQFF. In DNA form, the CDR3 reads TGCGCCAGCAGCTTGATCAGGACGGGATTGGACAATGAGCAGTTCTTC.

The rearrangement uses TRBV3-1 (or the pseudogene TRBV3-2) and TRBJ2-5; the D gene is possibly TRBD2 (6 bases). V was cut by 0 bases and J by 5 bases, with 10 bases left in between. CDR1 and CDR2 from the germline V gene are LGHDT and YNNKEL (reference sequence). The CDR3 has 14 amino acids. CDR3 protein: CASSQEVGRETQYF. Here the CDR3 DNA reads TGTGCCAGCAGCCAAGAGGTGGGGAGGGAGACCCAGTACTTC.

The chain couples TRBV18 to TRBJ2-3; weak D call: TRBD1 (6 bases). The CDR3 totals 15 residues. Germline V lookup: CDR1 KGHSH, CDR2 LQKENI. V dropped 2 bases and J dropped 0 bases, with 9 bases sitting between them. The CDR3 protein is CASSPYRASTDTQYF. In nucleotides, the CDR3 is TGTGCCAGCTCACCATACAGGGCTAGCACAGATACGCAGTATTTT.

The rearrangement uses TRBV5-1 and TRBJ2-1, with 12 bases matching TRBD2. V was pared by 0 bases and J by 9 bases, with 4 bases of the junction left unmatched. CDR3 size: 15 residues. Germline loops: CDR1 SGHRS, CDR2 YFSETQ. In DNA form, the CDR3 reads TGCGCCAGCAGCTTGGGACTAGCGGGGGCAACTGAGCAGTTCTTC. Amino acids: CASSLGLAGATEQFF.

The gene calls are TRBV30 and TRBJ1-1; D not resolved. The CDR3 totals 14 residues. Germline lookup yields CDR1 GTSNPN and CDR2 SVGIG (reference sequence). Trimming cost V 4 bases and J 2 bases, with 14 bases left between them. The DNA of the CDR3 is TGTGCCTGGAAGGGAGGAATTCAAAACACTGAAGCTTTCTTT. Translated, it gives CAWKGGIQNTEAFF.

The chain links TRBV7-9 to TRBJ2-1; D not resolved. V shed 4 bases and J shed 10 bases, with 14 bases lying between them. The CDR3 is 13 amino acids. CDR1 is SEHNR, CDR2 FQNEAQ, per germline (reference sequence). The CDR3 loop reads CASSSSYGGEQFF. The CDR3 nucleotides are TGTGCCAGCAGCTCCTCCTACGGCGGAGAGCAGTTCTTC.

The chain joins TRBV27 to TRBJ2-1, with D possibly TRBD1 on 7 matching bases. This CDR3 spans 15 amino acids. Per germline, CDR1 MNHEY and CDR2 SMNVEV (reference sequence). The V gene lost 5 bases and the J gene lost 5 bases, with 16 bases spanning the gap. CDR3 sequence: CASSARGWEDNEQFF. The CDR3, as DNA: TGTGCCAGCAGTGCCAGGGGGTGGGAGGACAATGAGCAGTTCTTC.

This chain links TRBV6-2 or TRBV6-3 with TRBJ2-3; the match to TRBD2 covers 13 bases. The CDR3 contains 18 residues. Germline CDR1 MNHEY, CDR2 SVGEGT. Trimming at V came to 6 bases and at J to 2 bases, leaving 11 bases not matched to a gene. CDR3 in DNA: TGTGCCAGCAGCCAATTGAAGGGACTAGCGGGGACCACAGATACGCAGTATTTT. Translation gives CASSQLKGLAGTTDTQYF.

The J gene is TRBJ1-2, the V gene TRBV18, with 7 bases matching TRBD1. Germline lookup yields CDR1 KGHSH and CDR2 LQKENI. This CDR3 has 14 amino acids. The ends lost 3 bases at V and 1 base at J; junction bases unmatched: 2. CDR3 residues: CASSPDRNNYGYTF. The CDR3 DNA reads TGTGCCAGCTCACCGGACAGGAATAACTATGGCTACACCTTC.

The V and J genes are TRBV28 and TRBJ2-3, with 8 bases lining up with TRBD2. J lost 1 base, V lost 8 bases, and 8 bases had no gene match. There are 15 residues in the CDR3. Germline CDR1 reads MDHEN; CDR2 reads SYDVKM. The CDR3 DNA sequence: TGTGCCAGCGTGGCGGGAGGTTCGGGCACAGATACGCAGTATTTT. It specifies CASVAGGSGTDTQYF.

The chain recombines TRBV15 with TRBJ1-5, with a possible D match to TRBD1 (5 bases). V was clipped by 0 bases and J by 1 base, with 10 bases between them. Germline V gene sequence: CDR1 LNHNV, CDR2 YYDKDF (reference sequence). The CDR3 spans 16 residues. The CDR3 loop is CATSRDLGASNQPQHF. The CDR3 nucleotides are TGTGCCACCAGCAGAGATTTAGGGGCAAGCAATCAGCCCCAGCATTTT.

This chain uses TRBV7-8 with TRBJ2-5, with 11 bases identical to TRBD1. Germline CDR1 is SGHVS and CDR2 is FQNEAQ. This CDR3 region has 15 residues. Unmatched junction bases numbered 7, after V lost 5 bases and J lost 5 bases. CDR3 sequence (DNA): TGTGCCAGCAGCATTGGACAGGGGGCTGGGGAGACCCAGTACTTC. Its translation: CASSIGQGAGETQYF.

V gene TRBV6-1 combines with J gene TRBJ2-3; tentatively, D is TRBD2 (6 bases). The CDR3 is 15 amino acids. The ends were cut back, 3 bases at V and 0 bases at J, with 10 bases in the middle. Germline V gene data show CDR1 as MNHNS and CDR2 as SASEGT. CDR3 DNA sequence: TGTGCCAGCAGTGATTGGGGGGAGAGCACAGATACGCAGTATTTT. As protein: CASSDWGESTDTQYF.

This rearrangement joins TRBV4-3 to TRBJ1-2, with a weak D call TRBD1 (5 bases). With 1 base removed from V and 4 bases from J, the gap between germline ends came to 10 bases. The CDR3 consists of 14 residues. Germline values: CDR1 LGHNA, CDR2 YSLEER. CDR3 coding DNA: TGCGCCAGCAGCCAAGGGTGGACAACCTATGGCTACACCTTC. This sequence encodes CASSQGWTTYGYTF.

This chain joins TRBV6-5 and TRBJ2-5; TRBD1 might be the D (5 bases). V was trimmed by 11 bases and J by 2 bases, leaving 15 bases between them. CDR3 size: 13 residues. The germline gives CDR1 MNHEY, CDR2 SVGAGI. The CDR3: CALQGAEQETQYF. CDR3 nucleotide sequence: TGTGCCCTCCAAGGGGCTGAACAAGAGACCCAGTACTTC.

The V gene is TRBV10-3, the J gene TRBJ2-6, with 7 bases aligning to TRBD1. In germline, CDR1 is ENHRY, CDR2 SYGVKD. This CDR3 spans 16 amino acids. V dropped 4 bases and J dropped 0; count of bases not matched to a gene: 3. In DNA form, the CDR3 reads TGTGCCATCAGTGGGACAGGTCACTCTGGGGCCAACGTCCTGACTTTC. This encodes CAISGTGHSGANVLTF.

The chain uses TRBV3-1 (or the pseudogene TRBV3-2) and TRBJ2-3; 8 nucleotides agree with TRBD2. After removal of 6 bases from V and 5 bases from J, the junction contained 13 bases not matched to a gene. Germline V gene lookup returns CDR1 LGHDT and CDR2 YNNKEL (reference sequence). The CDR3 consists of 16 residues. The CDR3 DNA sequence: TGTGCCAGCAGGCCCCTCGAGCGGGGGCTGGGAGATACGCAGTATTTT. Its translation: CASRPLERGLGDTQYF.

The rearrangement uses TRBV24-1 and TRBJ2-5, with D possibly matching TRBD2 (5 bases). Germline V lookup: CDR1 KGHDR, CDR2 SFDVKD. The CDR3 contains 13 residues. Trimming cost V 9 bases and J 5 bases, with 15 bases left between them. Here the CDR3 reads CATQAAAFETQYF. The CDR3 DNA reads TGTGCCACCCAAGCGGCGGCGTTTGAGACCCAGTACTTC.

This chain links TRBV5-1 with TRBJ1-2, with D perhaps matching TRBD1 (5 bases). The V gene lost 3 bases and the J gene lost 1 base, with 10 bases spanning the gap. This CDR3 is 14 amino acids long. CDR1 SGHRS and CDR2 YFSETQ come from the germline V gene. Written as DNA, the CDR3 is TGCGCCAGCAGCTCAGGGCTCCTTAACTATGGCTACACCTTC. The encoded protein is CASSSGLLNYGYTF.